This is a list of T cell receptor beta chains from one sample in a study of blood T cell repertoires in COVID-19. Generated by immunoSEQ multiplex PCR, the TCRdb table keeps only in-frame clones and is missing some. The table lists tens of thousands of clones, 80% to 90% of them singletons. Sequences were obtained from peripheral blood. These receptors were taken from a woman of 80 years or more with active or convalescent COVID-19. The CDR3 runs from the conserved cysteine through the conserved F or W. The order of the fields is CDR3 DNA, CDR3 protein, J gene, D gene, clone size, V gene. A D gene is named only where the DNA matches it firmly. Size tells how often a clone was seen (once, few, many) or the class of an expanded clone, and some rows leave it out.

TGTGCCAGCAGGGGAGGACAGGGCCACGAGCAGTACTTC	CASRGGQGHEQYF	TRBJ2-7	TRBD1	NA	TRBV12-3/TRBV12-4
TGTGCCAGCAGGGGACAAGCAGGCGGTAATGAAAAACTGTTTTTT	CASRGQAGGNEKLFF	TRBJ1-4	NA	NA	TRBV28
TGTGCCAGCAGTGAAGGTGGTCCGGGTACAGATACGCAGTATTTT	CASSEGGPGTDTQYF	TRBJ2-3	NA	NA	TRBV6-1
TGTGCCAGTAGCCCGAGGGGGACATCGAATTACGAGCAGTACTTC	CASSPRGTSNYEQYF	TRBJ2-7	NA	NA	TRBV19
TGTGCCACCGGCTACCGGGACAATAGCAATCAGCCCCAGCATTTT	CATGYRDNSNQPQHF	TRBJ1-5	NA	NA	TRBV6-5
TGTGCCAGCAGCCTGACAGGGCATCCTAGCAATCAGCCCCAGCATTTT	CASSLTGHPSNQPQHF	TRBJ1-5	TRBD1	NA	TRBV7-9
TGTGCCAGTAACGACCGATTGACTAGTCCCGGGGAGCTGTTTTTT	CASNDRLTSPGELFF	TRBJ2-2	NA	NA	TRBV19
TGCGCCAGCAAAAGATTGACTCAAGAGACCCAGTACTTC	CASKRLTQETQYF	TRBJ2-5	NA	NA	TRBV5-1
TGTGCCAGCAGCGGGACTAGCTTGGATACGCAGTATTTT	CASSGTSLDTQYF	TRBJ2-3	TRBD2	NA	TRBV7-3
TGTGCCAGCAGTTACTCCCTAAGCTCTGGAAACACCATATATTTT	CASSYSLSSGNTIYF	TRBJ1-3	NA	NA	TRBV6-5
TGCAGGGCAACAGGAAACACTGAAGCTTTCTTT	CRATGNTEAFF	TRBJ1-1	NA	NA	TRBV20-1
TGTGCCAGCAGTTCATTCCTCGGACAGCCCCACACCTTC	CASSSFLGQPHTF	TRBJ1-2	NA	once	TRBV28
TGTGCCAGCATAACACAGGGAAACACCATATATTTT	CASITQGNTIYF	TRBJ1-3	NA	once	TRBV6-5
TGTGCCAGCAGTCGTATTGCCCAGTTGAACACTGAAGCTTTCTTT	CASSRIAQLNTEAFF	TRBJ1-1	NA	NA	TRBV11-2
TGTGCCAGCAGCCAAGCGTTGGAGAGGGAAAGCTATGGCTACACCTTC	CASSQALERESYGYTF	TRBJ1-2	NA	NA	TRBV3-1/TRBV3-2
TGTGCCAGCAGCATCGGTCCCACAGGGGTTTTGAGGGAGACCCAGTACTTC	CASSIGPTGVLRETQYF	TRBJ2-5	TRBD1	once	TRBV9
TGTGCCATCAGCCCAGGGAGGGGGGGGCCGAACAATGAGCAGTTCTTC	CAISPGRGGPNNEQFF	TRBJ2-1	NA	NA	TRBV10-3
TGTGCCAGCAGCCTACAGGGCTTGGAGCCCTACGAGCAGTACTTC	CASSLQGLEPYEQYF	TRBJ2-7	NA	NA	TRBV7-2
TGTGCCAGCAGTGACGTATACTCCTACGAGCAGTACTTC	CASSDVYSYEQYF	TRBJ2-7	NA	NA	TRBV2
TGTGCCAGCAGCCCCCGGACTAGCATGAGGACAGATACGCAGTATTTT	CASSPRTSMRTDTQYF	TRBJ2-3	TRBD2	NA	TRBV3-1/TRBV3-2
TGTGCCAGCAGTGGCTCGGGACAGAATACTGGAAACACCATATATTTT	CASSGSGQNTGNTIYF	TRBJ1-3	TRBD1	NA	TRBV25-1
TGTGCCAGCAGTGAACATCGGGGGGATGGCTACACCTTC	CASSEHRGDGYTF	TRBJ1-2	NA	NA	TRBV25-1
TGTGCCAGCAGCCAACGGGGTGCGGGAAACACCATATATTTT	CASSQRGAGNTIYF	TRBJ1-3	NA	NA	TRBV3-1/TRBV3-2
TGTGCCAGCAGCCAATCAGGGCTTAACACGTATGGCTACACCTTC	CASSQSGLNTYGYTF	TRBJ1-2	NA	NA	TRBV3-1/TRBV3-2
TGTGCCTGGAGTCAACCGCCGGGACAGGGGCTCGAGCAGTACTTC	CAWSQPPGQGLEQYF	TRBJ2-7	TRBD1	NA	TRBV30
TGTGCCAGCAGCTTAGACAGGGGAAGGACTGGAAACACCATATATTTT	CASSLDRGRTGNTIYF	TRBJ1-3	TRBD1	NA	TRBV7-8
TGCAGCGTAACAGGGGAGAGGTGGACAGATACGCAGTATTTT	CSVTGERWTDTQYF	TRBJ2-3	TRBD1	NA	TRBV29-1
TGCGCCAGCAGCCAAAAAAGGGGACTAGCGGGGGATGTTGTAGATACGCAGTATTTT	CASSQKRGLAGDVVDTQYF	TRBJ2-3	TRBD2	NA	TRBV4-1
TGTGCCAGCAGTCAAGCCCTCCAGACCCAGTACTTC	CASSQALQTQYF	TRBJ2-5	NA	NA	TRBV28
TGCGCCAGCAGCCCGGGAGGGGGGCCGGGGGAGAATGAGCAGTTCTTC	CASSPGGGPGENEQFF	TRBJ2-1	TRBD2	NA	TRBV4-1
TGTGCCAGTAGTATTCAGGGGTCTAACTATGGCTACACCTTC	CASSIQGSNYGYTF	TRBJ1-2	NA	NA	TRBV19
TGTGCCAGCTCACCGGGACAGGAAAGACCCCCCTACTCCTACGAGCAGTACTTC	CASSPGQERPPYSYEQYF	TRBJ2-7	TRBD1	NA	TRBV18
TGTGCCAGCAGCAAAACCAAGACAGGCTACGAGCAGTACTTC	CASSKTKTGYEQYF	TRBJ2-7	NA	NA	TRBV21-1
TGTGCCACCAGTGATTTCGTCCCAGGGATCTACAATGAGCAGTTCTTC	CATSDFVPGIYNEQFF	TRBJ2-1	NA	few	TRBV24-1
TGCGCCAGCAGCCAAGAAAGCCTAGCGGGCCACTACGAGCAGTACTTC	CASSQESLAGHYEQYF	TRBJ2-7	TRBD2	NA	TRBV4-3
TGTGCCAGCAGTTACTTCAGGACCGGGGAGCTGTTTTTT	CASSYFRTGELFF	TRBJ2-2	NA	NA	TRBV6-5
TGTGCCAGCAGCAAGAAAGGGAGTGGCTACACCTTC	CASSKKGSGYTF	TRBJ1-2	NA	NA	TRBV21-1
TGTGCCATCAGAAAGGGGACTGGCGATTCCAATGAGCAGTTCTTC	CAIRKGTGDSNEQFF	TRBJ2-1	NA	NA	TRBV10-3
TGTGCCACCAGTGATTTGGACCGGGATGCAACCTACGAGCAGTACTTC	CATSDLDRDATYEQYF	TRBJ2-7	NA	NA	TRBV24-1
TGTGCCAGCAGCCCACGGCTAGCGGGAGATTTATACGAGCAGTACTTC	CASSPRLAGDLYEQYF	TRBJ2-7	TRBD2	few	TRBV7-9
TGCAGTGCTACGGACAGATATGGCTACACCTTC	CSATDRYGYTF	TRBJ1-2	NA	NA	TRBV20-1
TGTGCCAGCAGCCCAATTAGCGGGAGTCGCTCCGGGGAGCTGTTTTTT	CASSPISGSRSGELFF	TRBJ2-2	TRBD2	NA	TRBV9
TGTGCCAGCAGCGAGGGAGCTAGCGGGGGGGCTCGGATCACAGATACGCAGTATTTT	CASSEGASGGARITDTQYF	TRBJ2-3	TRBD2	NA	TRBV9
TGTGCCAGCAGCCCCTCGACTAGCGGGGGCACAGATACGCAGTATTTT	CASSPSTSGGTDTQYF	TRBJ2-3	TRBD2	NA	TRBV5-8
TGTGCCAGCAGCTCCAATCTAGCGGGAGTACCCGAGCAGTACTTC	CASSSNLAGVPEQYF	TRBJ2-7	TRBD2	NA	TRBV7-9
TGTGCCAGCAGCACCTGGACTAGCGGGAACTACGAGCAGTACTTC	CASSTWTSGNYEQYF	TRBJ2-7	TRBD2	NA	TRBV11-2
TGTGCCAGCAGTTACGGGGACATGTGGACCGGGGAGCTGTTTTTT	CASSYGDMWTGELFF	TRBJ2-2	NA	NA	TRBV6-2/TRBV6-3
TGTGCCAGCAGTTCATCCCTTCTGATAACTGGCACAGATACGCAGTATTTT	CASSSSLLITGTDTQYF	TRBJ2-3	NA	few	TRBV28
TGTGCCAGCAGCTTAGATCCTACCGGGGGGGCTTTTGACGAGACCCAGTACTTC	CASSLDPTGGAFDETQYF	TRBJ2-5	TRBD2	NA	TRBV11-2
TGTGCCAGCAGTTCCGTCACAGATACGCAGTATTTT	CASSSVTDTQYF	TRBJ2-3	NA	NA	TRBV27
TGTGCCAGCAGCCATACCGGGACAGGGAGTTATGCAAAACTGTTTTTT	CASSHTGTGSYAKLFF	TRBJ1-4	TRBD1	NA	TRBV7-9
TGTGCCAGCAGTTACTCATGGGACACAACTAACTACGAGCAGTACTTC	CASSYSWDTTNYEQYF	TRBJ2-7	NA	NA	TRBV6-5
TGTGCCAGCAGCTTGGCCGCTTCGGATTCACCCCTCCACTTT	CASSLAASDSPLHF	TRBJ1-6	NA	NA	TRBV5-4
TGTGCCAGCAGCGTAGCTCCCAGGCTCCAAGAGACCCAGTACTTC	CASSVAPRLQETQYF	TRBJ2-5	NA	once	TRBV9
TGTGCCAGCGGGACTAGCGGGAGTCTCAGGGAGACCCAGTACTTC	CASGTSGSLRETQYF	TRBJ2-5	TRBD2	NA	TRBV28
TGTGCCAGCAGCCTAAAAGGGGCGGGGAGTCAAGAGACCCAGTACTTC	CASSLKGAGSQETQYF	TRBJ2-5	NA	NA	TRBV3-1/TRBV3-2
TGTGCCAGCAGCTTAGCCCCAGGGGTAAACTCAGATACGCAGTATTTT	CASSLAPGVNSDTQYF	TRBJ2-3	NA	NA	TRBV7-6
TGTGCCAGCAGCCGAAGCTCTAGCAATCAGCCCCAGCATTTT	CASSRSSSNQPQHF	TRBJ1-5	NA	NA	TRBV6-5
TGTGCCAGCAGTCAATCCTTAGGAGGGGCACTTCTCTCTGGGGCCAACGTCCTGACTTTC	CASSQSLGGALLSGANVLTF	TRBJ2-6	NA	NA	TRBV28
TGCGCCAGCAGGAAGGGGACTGGGAACACCGGGGAGCTGTTTTTT	CASRKGTGNTGELFF	TRBJ2-2	NA	NA	TRBV23-1